One sample yielded the 9 T cell receptor beta chains listed below, sequenced in a study of cytomegalovirus exposure and HLA in healthy donors. The PCR made use of 60 Vbeta and 13 Jbeta primers. The protocol was immunoSEQ multiplex PCR, while the TCRdb copy is restricted to in-frame clones and leaves out a portion. Of around 140,000 clones in the sample, over 65% were seen once. Sequenced material: PBMCs. These receptors were taken from a male donor in good health and CMV-seronegative.

J is TRBJ2-3 and V is TRBV28; tentative D call: TRBD2 (5 bases). The CDR3 covers 17 residues. V gave up 6 bases and J gave up 2 bases, with 21 bases separating them. In germline, CDR1 is MDHEN, CDR2 SYDVKM. The CDR3 DNA sequence: TGTGCCAGCAGGGACCTACTTAGCGCCCCGCTCACAGATACGCAGTATTTT. It translates to CASRDLLSAPLTDTQYF.

The V call is TRBV27, the J call TRBJ2-7, with 11 bases that match TRBD1. The germline gives CDR1 MNHEY, CDR2 SMNVEV (reference sequence). V lost 5 bases and J lost 3; bases outside the gene matches: 3. The CDR3 consists of 14 residues. CDR3 DNA sequence: TGTGCCAGCAGTACCGGGACAGGGGGCTACGAGCAGTACTTC. Translated, it gives CASSTGTGGYEQYF.

The V call is TRBV29-1, the J call TRBJ2-7, with 9 bases aligning to TRBD1. The length of the CDR3 is 13 residues. The ends lost 7 bases at V and 4 bases at J; junction bases unmatched: 8. From germline, CDR1 is SQVTM and CDR2 ANQGSEA. For the CDR3, the DNA is TGCAGCGCTGCTACAGGGGGCGCGTACGAGCAGTACTTC. Its translation is CSAATGGAYEQYF.

V usage is TRBV4-3 and J usage is TRBJ2-7, with D maybe TRBD1 (6 bases). With 4 bases removed from V and 7 bases from J, the gap between germline ends came to 17 bases. The germline CDR1 and CDR2 sequences are LGHNA and YSLEER. This CDR3 is built from 14 residues. CDR3 nucleotides: TGCGCCAGCAGCCCACGTACAGGGTCAGAGGAGCAGTACTTC. Translating it yields CASSPRTGSEEQYF.

This sequence joins TRBV7-8 and TRBJ2-5; D not resolved. The J call may not be correct, given that the DNA end is closer to TRBJ2-7. The germline V gene has CDR1 SGHVS and CDR2 FQNEAQ. CDR3 size: 13 residues. CDR3 bases: TGTGCCAGCAGCTTAGCAAGCCCCTACGAGCAGTACTTC. This sequence encodes CASSLASPYEQYF.

The V call is TRBV19, the J call TRBJ2-1; 8 bases fit TRBD1. The CDR3 is made up of 15 amino acids. Germline V lookup: CDR1 LNHDA, CDR2 SQIVND (reference sequence). V gave up 5 bases and J gave up 4 bases; unmatched junction bases: 7. The DNA for the CDR3 is TGTGCCAGTAGTCCCAACAGGGGGACATACAATGAGCAGTTCTTC. This gives the protein CASSPNRGTYNEQFF.

This chain joins TRBV7-2 and TRBJ2-7; 8 bases are shared with TRBD2. This CDR3 region has 15 residues. Trimming at V came to 5 bases and at J to 4 bases, leaving 10 bases not matched to a gene. Germline values: CDR1 SGHTA, CDR2 FQGNSA. CDR3: CASSRGGEGTYEQYF. The DNA for the CDR3 is TGTGCCAGCAGCCGGGGGGGCGAGGGTACATACGAGCAGTACTTC.

V is TRBV10-3 and J is TRBJ1-1; TRBD1 might be the D (6 bases). This CDR3 is 13 amino acids long. V was clipped by 6 bases and J by 3 bases, with 11 bases between them. Germline CDR1 reads ENHRY; CDR2 reads SYGVKD. The CDR3 region has the DNA TGTGCCATCAGCCAACAGGGAGACACTGAAGCTTTCTTT. Translation gives CAISQQGDTEAFF.

This chain's CDR3 is CASGLGGGTQYF. In DNA, the CDR3 is TGTGCTAGTGGTTTGGGCGGGGGGACCCAGTACTTC. V gene TRBV12-5 combines with J gene TRBJ2-5; 7 bases are shared with TRBD2. The ends lost 1 base at V and 7 bases at J; junction bases unmatched: 0. Looked up from germline, CDR1 is LGHNT and CDR2 is FRNRAP. This CDR3 has 12 amino acids.